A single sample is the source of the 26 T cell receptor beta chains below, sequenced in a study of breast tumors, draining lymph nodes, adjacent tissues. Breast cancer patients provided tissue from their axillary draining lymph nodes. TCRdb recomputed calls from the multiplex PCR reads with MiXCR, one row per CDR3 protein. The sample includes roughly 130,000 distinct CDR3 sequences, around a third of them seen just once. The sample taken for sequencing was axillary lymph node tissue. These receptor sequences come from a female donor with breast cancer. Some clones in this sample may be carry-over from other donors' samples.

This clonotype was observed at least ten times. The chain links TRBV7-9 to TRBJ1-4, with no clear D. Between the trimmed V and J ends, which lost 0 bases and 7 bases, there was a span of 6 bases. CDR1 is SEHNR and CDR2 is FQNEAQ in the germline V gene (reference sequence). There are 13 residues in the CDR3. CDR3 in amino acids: CASSLAQFEKLFF. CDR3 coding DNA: TGTGCCAGCAGCTTAGCCCAGTTTGAAAAACTGTTTTTT.

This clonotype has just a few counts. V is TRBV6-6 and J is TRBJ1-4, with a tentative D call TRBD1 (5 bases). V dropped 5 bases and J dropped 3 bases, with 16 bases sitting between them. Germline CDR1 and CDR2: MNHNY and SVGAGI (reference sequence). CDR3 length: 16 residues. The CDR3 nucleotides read TGTGCCAGCAGTCACGGGGGTGGTATAGCTAATGAAAAACTGTTTTTT. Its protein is CASSHGGGIANEKLFF.

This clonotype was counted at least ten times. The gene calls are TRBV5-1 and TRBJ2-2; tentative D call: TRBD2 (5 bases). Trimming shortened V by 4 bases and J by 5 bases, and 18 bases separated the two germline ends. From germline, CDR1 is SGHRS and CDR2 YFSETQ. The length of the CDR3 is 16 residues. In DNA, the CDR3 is TGCGCCAGCAGCATCTGGACGGGAATTAGTACCGGGGAGCTGTTTTTT. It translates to CASSIWTGISTGELFF. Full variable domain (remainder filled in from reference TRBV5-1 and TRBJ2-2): KAGVTQTPRYLIKTRGQQVTLSCSPISGHRSVSWYQQTPGQGLQFLFEYFSETQRNKGNFPGRFSGRQFSNSRSEMNVSTLELGDSALYLCASSIWTGISTGELFFGEGSRLTVL.

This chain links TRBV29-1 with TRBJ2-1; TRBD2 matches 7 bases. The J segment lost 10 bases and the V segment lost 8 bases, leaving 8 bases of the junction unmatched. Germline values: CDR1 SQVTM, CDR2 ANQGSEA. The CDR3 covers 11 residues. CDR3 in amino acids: CSPLMGGEQFF. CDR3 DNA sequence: TGCAGCCCATTAATGGGGGGGGAGCAGTTCTTC.

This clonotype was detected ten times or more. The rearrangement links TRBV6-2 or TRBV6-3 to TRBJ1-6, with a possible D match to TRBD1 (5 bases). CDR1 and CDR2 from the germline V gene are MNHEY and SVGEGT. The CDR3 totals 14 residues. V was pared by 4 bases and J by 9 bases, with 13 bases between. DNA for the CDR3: TGTGCCAGCAGTTCCGGGGGGTCTGCTTCACCCCTCCACTTT. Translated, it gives CASSSGGSASPLHF.

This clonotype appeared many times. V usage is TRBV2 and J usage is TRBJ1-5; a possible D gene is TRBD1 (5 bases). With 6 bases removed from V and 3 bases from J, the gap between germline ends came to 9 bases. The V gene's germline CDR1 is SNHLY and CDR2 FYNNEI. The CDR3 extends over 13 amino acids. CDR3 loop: CASRTGTNQPQHF. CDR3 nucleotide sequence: TGTGCCAGCAGAACCGGGACCAATCAGCCCCAGCATTTT.

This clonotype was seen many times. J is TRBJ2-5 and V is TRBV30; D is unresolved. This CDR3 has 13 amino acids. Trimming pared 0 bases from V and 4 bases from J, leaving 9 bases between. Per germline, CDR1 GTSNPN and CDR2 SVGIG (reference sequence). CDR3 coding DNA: TGTGCCTGGAGTGTCATAGTAGGAGAGACCCAGTACTTC. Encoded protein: CAWSVIVGETQYF.

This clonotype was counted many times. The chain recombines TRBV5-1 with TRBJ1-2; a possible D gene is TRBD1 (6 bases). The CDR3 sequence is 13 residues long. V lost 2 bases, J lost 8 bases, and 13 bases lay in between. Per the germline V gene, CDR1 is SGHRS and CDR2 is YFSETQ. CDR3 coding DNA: TGCGCCAGCAGCTTAGGGGGGGCAAGCGGCTACACCTTC. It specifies CASSLGGASGYTF.

The CDR3 loop is CASSHPGSWETQYF. The DNA of the CDR3 is TGTGCCAGCAGTCATCCCGGATCATGGGAGACCCAGTACTTC. The chain links TRBV6-1 to TRBJ2-5; no firm D call. CDR1 is MNHNS, CDR2 SASEGT, per germline. The V end lost 5 bases, the J end lost 5 bases, and 15 bases lay between the germline ends. This CDR3 is built from 14 residues.

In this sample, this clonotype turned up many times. DNA of the CDR3: TGTGCCAGCAGCTTAACGGGGGGTGGCACCGGGGAGCTGTTTTTT. Protein product: CASSLTGGGTGELFF. V is TRBV7-3 and J is TRBJ2-2; the D gene is possibly TRBD2 (6 bases). Trimming pared 0 bases from V and 4 bases from J, leaving 9 bases between. The CDR3 is made up of 15 amino acids. CDR1 is SGHTA and CDR2 is FQGTGA in the germline V gene.

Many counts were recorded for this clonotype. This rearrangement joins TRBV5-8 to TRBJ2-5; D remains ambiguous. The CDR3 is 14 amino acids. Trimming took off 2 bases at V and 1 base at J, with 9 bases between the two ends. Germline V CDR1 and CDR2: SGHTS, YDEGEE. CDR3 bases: TGTGCCAGCAGCTTCCAGGTGGGCCAAGAGACCCAGTACTTC. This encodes CASSFQVGQETQYF.

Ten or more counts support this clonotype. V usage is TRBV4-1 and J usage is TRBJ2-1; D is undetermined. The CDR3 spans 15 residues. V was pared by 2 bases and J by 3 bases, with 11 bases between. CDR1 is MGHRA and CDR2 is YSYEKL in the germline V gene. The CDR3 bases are TGCGCCAGCAGCCAACTCGGGTCGGGCTACAATGAGCAGTTCTTC. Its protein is CASSQLGSGYNEQFF.

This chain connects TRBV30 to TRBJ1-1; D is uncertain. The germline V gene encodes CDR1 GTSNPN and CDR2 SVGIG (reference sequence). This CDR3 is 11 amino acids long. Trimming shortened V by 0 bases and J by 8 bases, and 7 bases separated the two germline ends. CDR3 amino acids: CAWSVRIEAFF. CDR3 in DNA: TGTGCCTGGAGTGTTCGTATCGAAGCTTTCTTT.

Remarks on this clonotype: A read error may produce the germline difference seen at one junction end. The CDR3 DNA is TGCAGTAGATTAGCCCGAGACAATGAGCCGTTCTTC. This translates into CSRLARDNEPFF. J is TRBJ2-1 and V is TRBV20-1; D not certain. This CDR3 has 12 residues. Germline values: CDR1 DFQATT, CDR2 SNEGSKA (reference sequence).

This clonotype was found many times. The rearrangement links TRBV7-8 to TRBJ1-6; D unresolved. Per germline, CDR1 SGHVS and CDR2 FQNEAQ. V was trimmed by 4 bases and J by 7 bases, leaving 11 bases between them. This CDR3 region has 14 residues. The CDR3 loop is CASSYTEGNSPLHF. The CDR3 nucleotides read TGTGCCAGCAGCTACACCGAAGGAAATTCACCCCTCCACTTT.

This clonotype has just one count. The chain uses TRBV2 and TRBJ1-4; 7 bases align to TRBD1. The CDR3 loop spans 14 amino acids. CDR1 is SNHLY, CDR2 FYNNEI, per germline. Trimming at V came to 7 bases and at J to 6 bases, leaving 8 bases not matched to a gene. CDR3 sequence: CASTDGQADEKLFF. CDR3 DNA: TGTGCCAGCACCGATGGACAGGCGGATGAAAAACTGTTTTTT.

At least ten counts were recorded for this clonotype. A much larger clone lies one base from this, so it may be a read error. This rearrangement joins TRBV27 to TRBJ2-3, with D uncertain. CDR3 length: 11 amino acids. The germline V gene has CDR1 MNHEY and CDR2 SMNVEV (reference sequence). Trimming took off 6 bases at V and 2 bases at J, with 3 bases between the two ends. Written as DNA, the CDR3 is TGTGCCAGCAGACTCACAGATACGCAGTATTTT. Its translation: CASRLTDTQYF.

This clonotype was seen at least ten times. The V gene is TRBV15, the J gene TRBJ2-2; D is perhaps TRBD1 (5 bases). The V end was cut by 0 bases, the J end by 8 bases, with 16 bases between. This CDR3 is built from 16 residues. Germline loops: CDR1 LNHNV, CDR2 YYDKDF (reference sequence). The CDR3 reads CATSRDRGHTGGELFF. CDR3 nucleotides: TGTGCCACCAGCAGAGATCGTGGACACACTGGGGGGGAGCTGTTTTTT.

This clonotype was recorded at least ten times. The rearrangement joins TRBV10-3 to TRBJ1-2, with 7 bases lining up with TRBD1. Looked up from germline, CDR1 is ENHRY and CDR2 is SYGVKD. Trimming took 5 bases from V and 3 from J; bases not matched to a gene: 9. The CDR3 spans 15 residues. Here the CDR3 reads CAISHPLQGDYGYTF. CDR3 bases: TGTGCCATCAGTCACCCGCTGCAGGGGGACTATGGCTACACCTTC.

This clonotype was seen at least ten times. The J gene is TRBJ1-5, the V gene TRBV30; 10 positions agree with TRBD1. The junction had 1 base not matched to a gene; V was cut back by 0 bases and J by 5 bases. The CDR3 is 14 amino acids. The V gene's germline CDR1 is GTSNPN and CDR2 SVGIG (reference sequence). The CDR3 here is CAWSVTGGHQPQHF. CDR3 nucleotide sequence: TGTGCCTGGAGTGTGACAGGGGGCCATCAGCCCCAGCATTTT.

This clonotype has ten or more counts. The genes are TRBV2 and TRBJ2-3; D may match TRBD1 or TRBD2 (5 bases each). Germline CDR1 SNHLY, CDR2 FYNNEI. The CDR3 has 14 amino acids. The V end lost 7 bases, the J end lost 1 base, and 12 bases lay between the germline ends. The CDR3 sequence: CASKGPSRTDTQYF. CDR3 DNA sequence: TGTGCCAGCAAGGGACCGAGTCGCACAGATACGCAGTATTTT.

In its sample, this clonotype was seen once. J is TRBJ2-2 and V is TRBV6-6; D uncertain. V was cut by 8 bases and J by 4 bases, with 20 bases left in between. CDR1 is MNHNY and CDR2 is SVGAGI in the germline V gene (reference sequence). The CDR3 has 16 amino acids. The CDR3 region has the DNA TGTGCCAGCCTTCCGCCGACCGGGCCCCCCACCGGGGAGCTGTTTTTT. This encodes CASLPPTGPPTGELFF.

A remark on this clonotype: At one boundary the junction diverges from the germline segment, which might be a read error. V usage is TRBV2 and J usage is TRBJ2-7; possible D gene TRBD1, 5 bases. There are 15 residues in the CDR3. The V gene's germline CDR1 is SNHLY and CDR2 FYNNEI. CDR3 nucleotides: TGTGCCAGCGGTGAAGAGGCAGGGTCTCTCAATGAGCAGTACTTC. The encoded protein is CASGEEAGSLNEQYF.

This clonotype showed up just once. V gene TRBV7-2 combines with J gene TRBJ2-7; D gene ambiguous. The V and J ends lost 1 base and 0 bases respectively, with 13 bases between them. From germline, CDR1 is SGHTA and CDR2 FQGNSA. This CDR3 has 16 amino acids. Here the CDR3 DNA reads TGTGCCAGCAGCTTAGAGGGTTTCCCGAGCTCCTACGAGCAGTACTTC. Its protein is CASSLEGFPSSYEQYF.

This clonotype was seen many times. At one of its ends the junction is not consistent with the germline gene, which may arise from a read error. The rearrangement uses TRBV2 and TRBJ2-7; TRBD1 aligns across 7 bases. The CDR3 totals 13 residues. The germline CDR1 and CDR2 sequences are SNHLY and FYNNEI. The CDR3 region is CASSPDRAYGQYF. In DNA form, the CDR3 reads TGTGCCAGCAGCCCTGACAGGGCCTACGGGCAGTACTTC. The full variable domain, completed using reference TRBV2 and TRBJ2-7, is EPEVTQTPSHQVTQMGQEVILRCVPISNHLYFYWYRQILGQKVEFLVSFYNNEISEKSEIFDDQFSVERPDGSNFTLKIRSTKLEDSAMYFCASSPDRAYGQYFGPGTRLTVT.

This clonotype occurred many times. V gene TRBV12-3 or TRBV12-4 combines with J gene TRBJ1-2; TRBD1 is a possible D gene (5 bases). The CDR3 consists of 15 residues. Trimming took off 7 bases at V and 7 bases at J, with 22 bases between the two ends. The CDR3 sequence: CASMMGGGRSVGYTF. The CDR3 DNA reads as TGTGCCAGCATGATGGGGGGGGGTCGTTCTGTTGGCTACACCTTC.